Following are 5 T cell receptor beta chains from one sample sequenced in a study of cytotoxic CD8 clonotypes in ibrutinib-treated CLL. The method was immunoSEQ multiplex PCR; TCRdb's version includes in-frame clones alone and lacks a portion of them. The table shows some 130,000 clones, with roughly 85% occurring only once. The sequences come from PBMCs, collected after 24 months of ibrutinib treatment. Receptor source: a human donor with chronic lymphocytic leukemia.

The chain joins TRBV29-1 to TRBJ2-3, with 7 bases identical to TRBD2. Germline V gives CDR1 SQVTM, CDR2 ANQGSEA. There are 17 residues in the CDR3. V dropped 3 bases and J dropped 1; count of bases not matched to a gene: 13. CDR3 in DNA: TGCAGCGTTGAGGGGCCTCGTGGGGCGGGGGGCACAGATACGCAGTATTTT. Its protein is CSVEGPRGAGGTDTQYF.

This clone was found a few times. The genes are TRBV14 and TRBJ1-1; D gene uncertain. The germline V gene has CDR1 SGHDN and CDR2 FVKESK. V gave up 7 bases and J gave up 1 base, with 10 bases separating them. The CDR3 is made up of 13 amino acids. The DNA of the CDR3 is TGTGCCAGCACCAGACAAACGAACACTGAAGCTTTCTTT. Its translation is CASTRQTNTEAFF.

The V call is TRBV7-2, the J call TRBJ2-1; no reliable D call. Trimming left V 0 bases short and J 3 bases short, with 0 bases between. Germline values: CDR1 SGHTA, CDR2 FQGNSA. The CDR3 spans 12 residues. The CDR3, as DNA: TGTGCCAGCAGCTTAGCCTACAATGAGCAGTTCTTC. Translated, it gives CASSLAYNEQFF. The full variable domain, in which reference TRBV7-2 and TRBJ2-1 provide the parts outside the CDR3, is GAGVSQSPSNKVTEKGKDVELRCDPISGHTALYWYRQSLGQGLEFLIYFQGNSAPDKSGLPSDRFSAERTGGSVSTLTIQRTQQEDSAVYLCASSLAYNEQFFGPGTRLTVL.

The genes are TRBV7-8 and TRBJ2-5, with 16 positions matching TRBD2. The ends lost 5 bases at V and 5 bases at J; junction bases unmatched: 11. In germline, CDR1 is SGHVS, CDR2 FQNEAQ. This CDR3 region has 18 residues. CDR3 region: CASSGGTSGRAGSETQYF. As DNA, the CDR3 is TGTGCCAGCAGCGGAGGGACTAGCGGGAGGGCCGGGTCCGAGACCCAGTACTTC.

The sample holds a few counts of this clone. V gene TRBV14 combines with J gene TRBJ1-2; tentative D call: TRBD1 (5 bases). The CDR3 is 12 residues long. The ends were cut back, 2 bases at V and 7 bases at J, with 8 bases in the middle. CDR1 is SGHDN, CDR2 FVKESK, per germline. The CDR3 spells CASSQRGVGYTF. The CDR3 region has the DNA TGTGCCAGCAGCCAAAGAGGGGTTGGCTACACCTTC.